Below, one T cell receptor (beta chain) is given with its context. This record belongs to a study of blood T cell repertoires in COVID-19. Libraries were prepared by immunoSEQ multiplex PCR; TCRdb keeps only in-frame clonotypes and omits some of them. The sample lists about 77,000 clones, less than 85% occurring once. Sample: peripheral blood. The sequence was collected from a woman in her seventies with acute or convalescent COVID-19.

The DNA of the CDR3 is TGTGCCAGCAGCCAAGGACAGGGTTATGGCTACACCTTC. It encodes CASSQGQGYGYTF. The chain carries TRBV5-5 and TRBJ1-2, with TRBD1 matching 8 bases. The CDR3 is 13 residues long. Germline V gives CDR1 SGHKS, CDR2 YYEKEE (reference sequence). V was pared by 4 bases and J by 5 bases, with 4 bases of the junction left unmatched.